These 30 T cell receptor beta chains were sequenced from one sample in a study of cytomegalovirus exposure and HLA in healthy donors. Vbeta (60) and Jbeta (13) primers were used in the PCR. TCRdb keeps only in-frame clones here, not all; method: immunoSEQ multiplex PCR. The sample has 170,000 or so clones, 77% seen once; the top ten hold roughly 3.5%. What was sequenced was PBMCs. These receptors were collected from a woman aged 60 to 75 in good health and CMV-seropositive.

The rearrangement links TRBV27 to TRBJ2-5; 9 bases align to TRBD2. Germline CDR1 reads MNHEY; CDR2 reads SMNVEV (reference sequence). J gave up 5 bases and V 3 bases, and 10 bases lay outside the gene matches. The CDR3 spans 16 residues. In nucleotides, the CDR3 is TGTGCCAGCAGTTTTTGGCCTAGCGGGAAGGCCGAGACCCAGTACTTC. This codes for CASSFWPSGKAETQYF.

About this clone: An end of the junction does not agree with germline; a read error may underlie this. The chain links TRBV18 to TRBJ2-6, with 8 bases identical to TRBD1. The germline V gene encodes CDR1 KGHSH and CDR2 LQKENI. CDR3 size: 16 residues. The CDR3 spells CASSPMDRAGANGLTF. The CDR3 region has the DNA TGTGCCAGCTCGCCCATGGACAGGGCTGGGGCCAACGGCCTGACTTTC. Together with reference TRBV18 and TRBJ2-6, the CDR3 gives the full variable domain: NAGVMQNPRHLVRRRGQEARLRCSPMKGHSHVYWYRQLPEEGLKFMVYLQKENIIDESGMPKERFSAEFPKEGPSILRIQQVVRGDSAAYFCASSPMDRAGANGLTFGAGSRLTVL.

The chain recombines TRBV28 with TRBJ1-2, with 7 positions matching TRBD1. The germline V gene has CDR1 MDHEN and CDR2 SYDVKM. Germline trimming cut 8 bases from V and 6 bases from J; bases unmatched to any gene: 6. The CDR3 is made up of 12 amino acids. The CDR3 loop reads CASLDQGDGYTF. Written as DNA, the CDR3 is TGTGCCAGCTTGGACCAGGGGGATGGCTACACCTTC.

This clone appeared a single time. V and J are TRBV30 and TRBJ1-2; 7 bases are shared with TRBD1. J lost 13 bases, V lost 2 bases, and 13 bases had no gene match. CDR1 GTSNPN and CDR2 SVGIG come from the germline V gene (reference sequence). The CDR3 contains 13 residues. This CDR3 is CAWSPGTVYAITF. Written as DNA, the CDR3 is TGTGCCTGGAGTCCCGGGACAGTTTATGCTATCACCTTC.

The gene calls are TRBV6-6 and TRBJ2-7; D call uncertain. V shed 7 bases and J shed 6 bases, with 10 bases lying between them. The germline gives CDR1 MNHNY, CDR2 SVGAGI (reference sequence). CDR3 length equals 11 residues. CDR3 bases: TGTGCCAGCACCCCAGGTGCCGAGCAGTACTTC. Translated: CASTPGAEQYF.

The J gene is TRBJ2-7, the V gene TRBV6-5, with D unresolved. Germline V gene data show CDR1 as MNHEY and CDR2 as SVGAGI. The CDR3 is 13 residues long. V dropped 2 bases and J dropped 3 bases, with 8 bases sitting between them. CDR3 residues: CASSYREYYEQYF. CDR3 DNA: TGTGCCAGCAGTTACCGCGAATACTACGAGCAGTACTTC.

The CDR3 spells CASSRQGRAQPQHF. The CDR3, as DNA: TGTGCCAGCTCGCGACAGGGGAGGGCTCAGCCCCAGCATTTT. The V gene is TRBV18, the J gene TRBJ1-5, with 8 bases matching TRBD1. The CDR3 sequence is 14 residues long. Per the germline V gene, CDR1 is KGHSH and CDR2 is LQKENI. V gave up 6 bases and J gave up 6 bases; unmatched junction bases: 7.

This clone was found a few times. The rearrangement uses TRBV7-2 and TRBJ2-7; TRBD1 might be the D (5 bases). This CDR3 is built from 16 residues. Trimming stripped 5 bases from V and 4 bases from J, with 21 bases between. From germline, CDR1 is SGHTA and CDR2 FQGNSA. The CDR3 region is CASSREKGLSGYEQYF. CDR3 nucleotides: TGTGCCAGCAGCCGCGAGAAGGGGTTGTCGGGTTACGAGCAGTACTTC.

This clone was seen only a few times. The chain joins TRBV7-3 to TRBJ2-3; a possible D gene is TRBD2 (6 bases). Per the germline V gene, CDR1 is SGHTA and CDR2 is FQGTGA. Deletions cut 2 bases from V and 0 bases from J, with 12 bases between. CDR3 length: 16 residues. The CDR3 nucleotides are TGTGCCAGCAGCTTACGCCTAGCGAGGAGCACAGATACGCAGTATTTT. Its protein is CASSLRLARSTDTQYF.

This clone came up a few times. The chain recombines TRBV9 with TRBJ2-2; weak D call: TRBD1 (5 bases). The germline V gene encodes CDR1 SGDLS and CDR2 YYNGEE. The CDR3 is 13 residues long. Trimming took off 4 bases at V and 6 bases at J, with 10 bases between the two ends. CDR3 DNA: TGTGCCAGCAGCAGGGGTATGGCCGGGGAGCTGTTTTTT. Its protein product is CASSRGMAGELFF. The variable domain in full, completed from reference TRBV9 and TRBJ2-2, reads DSGVTQTPKHLITATGQRVTLRCSPRSGDLSVYWYQQSLDQGLQFLIQYYNGEERAKGNILERFSAQQFPDLHSELNLSSLELGDSALYFCASSRGMAGELFFGEGSRLTVL.

The V gene is TRBV19, the J gene TRBJ1-5; D possibly corresponds to TRBD1 (5 bases). Looked up from germline, CDR1 is LNHDA and CDR2 is SQIVND (reference sequence). V lost 6 bases and J lost 5, with 14 bases in between. The CDR3 loop spans 14 amino acids. The CDR3 is CASSLRQNDQPQHF. The CDR3 DNA reads as TGTGCCAGTAGCCTCAGACAGAATGATCAGCCCCAGCATTTT.

The V call is TRBV11-2, the J call TRBJ2-5; a weak D match, TRBD2 (6 bases). Germline CDR1 and CDR2: SGHAT and FQNNGV. This CDR3 has 15 residues. V was clipped by 1 base and J by 3 bases, with 12 bases between them. The CDR3 spells CASSLGVSGEETQYF. In nucleotides, the CDR3 is TGTGCCAGCAGCTTAGGAGTTAGCGGTGAAGAGACCCAGTACTTC.

This chain joins TRBV4-1 and TRBJ2-3; D is possibly TRBD2 (7 bases). This CDR3 comprises 17 residues. Germline loops: CDR1 MGHRA, CDR2 YSYEKL. Trimming stripped 0 bases from V and 3 bases from J, with 16 bases between. The CDR3 nucleotides are TGCGCCAGCAGCCAAGAAGGGGGGGGATTCCGAACAGATACGCAGTATTTT. The encoded protein is CASSQEGGGFRTDTQYF.

This clone has just a few counts. The V call is TRBV14, the J call TRBJ1-1; no definite D call. The V gene's germline CDR1 is SGHDN and CDR2 FVKESK. Trimming removed 0 bases at V and 1 base at J, with 6 bases between. The CDR3 loop spans 14 amino acids. The CDR3 DNA follows: TGTGCCAGCAGCCAAGATAGCGGGAACACTGAAGCTTTCTTT. This gives the protein CASSQDSGNTEAFF.

This rearrangement joins TRBV7-2 to TRBJ1-5; 7 positions agree with TRBD1. The germline CDR1 and CDR2 sequences are SGHTA and FQGNSA. The CDR3 sequence is 14 residues long. V gave up 4 bases and J gave up 6 bases; unmatched junction bases: 6. For the CDR3, the DNA is TGTGCCAGCAGCTCACAGGGGTCTCGTCAGCCCCAGCATTTT. As protein: CASSSQGSRQPQHF.

The chain couples TRBV7-9 to TRBJ2-2; 7 nucleotides agree with TRBD1. The junction had 6 bases not matched to a gene; V was cut back by 3 bases and J by 5 bases. The CDR3 has 15 residues. Per the germline V gene, CDR1 is SEHNR and CDR2 is FQNEAQ (reference sequence). The CDR3 is CASSFETGWTGELFF. In nucleotides, the CDR3 is TGTGCCAGCAGCTTCGAGACAGGGTGGACCGGGGAGCTGTTTTTT.

The DNA for the CDR3 is TGTGCCAGCGATCGACAGGGGGACTACGAGCAGTACTTC. This sequence encodes CASDRQGDYEQYF. The chain couples TRBV2 to TRBJ2-7, with 9 bases fitting TRBD1. V lost 8 bases to trimming and J lost 3 bases; unmatched junction nucleotides: 5. Looked up from germline, CDR1 is SNHLY and CDR2 is FYNNEI. The CDR3 length is 13 residues.

This clone was counted a single time. The rearrangement links TRBV7-2 to TRBJ2-7; D is perhaps TRBD2 (6 bases). There are 13 residues in the CDR3. V was cut by 5 bases and J by 4 bases, with 12 bases left in between. Germline CDR1 SGHTA, CDR2 FQGNSA. The CDR3 reads CASSPTAGYEQYF. CDR3 nucleotides: TGTGCCAGCAGCCCCACTGCGGGATACGAGCAGTACTTC.

This chain joins TRBV28 and TRBJ2-1; D perhaps matches TRBD2 (7 bases). CDR3 length: 17 amino acids. Trimming stripped 6 bases from V and 10 bases from J, with 28 bases between. From germline, CDR1 is MDHEN and CDR2 SYDVKM. The CDR3 nucleotides read TGTGCCAGCAGCGGGGCGGGGGCCGGCCACAACGACAGGGAGCAGTTCTTC. This translates into CASSGAGAGHNDREQFF.

The chain is built from TRBV2 and TRBJ2-7, with D maybe TRBD1 (6 bases). CDR1 and CDR2 (germline): SNHLY, FYNNEI. Trimming took 6 bases from V and 4 from J, leaving 10 bases between them. The CDR3 has 12 residues. The CDR3 is CASSLTGYEQYF. The CDR3 nucleotides read TGTGCCAGCAGCCTAACAGGGTACGAGCAGTACTTC.

The J gene is TRBJ1-6, the V gene TRBV6-6, with D perhaps TRBD1 (5 bases). V was pared by 6 bases and J by 6 bases, with 18 bases between. The germline gives CDR1 MNHNY, CDR2 SVGAGI (reference sequence). CDR3 length: 16 residues. CDR3 nucleotides: TGTGCCAGCAGCCTCTCACCAGGGTCCGGTAATTCACCCCTCCACTTT. It yields the protein CASSLSPGSGNSPLHF.

CDR3 protein: CASSGTGNQPQHF. DNA for the CDR3: TGTGCCAGCAGCGGGACAGGCAATCAGCCCCAGCATTTT. The chain joins TRBV7-2 to TRBJ1-5; TRBD1 matches at 7 bases. Trimming cost V 5 bases and J 2 bases; bases outside gene matches: 0. The CDR3 loop spans 13 amino acids. CDR1 is SGHTA and CDR2 is FQGNSA in the germline V gene. The full variable domain, completed using reference TRBV7-2 and TRBJ1-5, is GAGVSQSPSNKVTEKGKDVELRCDPISGHTALYWYRQSLGQGLEFLIYFQGNSAPDKSGLPSDRFSAERTGGSVSTLTIQRTQQEDSAVYLCASSGTGNQPQHFGDGTRLSIL.

The chain joins TRBV7-9 to TRBJ1-3; TRBD1 is a possible D gene (6 bases). V was trimmed by 4 bases and J by 2 bases, leaving 15 bases between them. This CDR3 region has 16 residues. Germline assignment: CDR1 SEHNR and CDR2 FQNEAQ (reference sequence). CDR3 coding DNA: TGTGCCAGCAGCTCCCAAGCAGGGGCCGCTGGAAACACCATATATTTT. Its protein is CASSSQAGAAGNTIYF.

This clone was counted a single time. The chain combines TRBV5-1 with TRBJ1-3, with 7 nucleotides matching TRBD1. The V gene's germline CDR1 is SGHRS and CDR2 YFSETQ. V lost 4 bases, J lost 1 base, and 2 bases stayed unmatched. The CDR3 covers 14 residues. The chain's CDR3 is CASSQGVSGNTIYF. The CDR3 nucleotides read TGCGCCAGCAGCCAGGGGGTTTCTGGAAACACCATATATTTT. The full variable domain, rest sourced from reference TRBV5-1 and TRBJ1-3, is KAGVTQTPRYLIKTRGQQVTLSCSPISGHRSVSWYQQTPGQGLQFLFEYFSETQRNKGNFPGRFSGRQFSNSRSEMNVSTLELGDSALYLCASSQGVSGNTIYFGEGSWLTVV.

This clone was detected a few times. V and J are TRBV5-6 and TRBJ1-5; 9 nucleotides line up with TRBD1. Trimming cost V 0 bases and J 6 bases; bases outside gene matches: 10. From germline, CDR1 is SGHDT and CDR2 YYEEEE. This CDR3 has 17 amino acids. CDR3 DNA sequence: TGTGCCAGCAGCTTGGGGCCCCCAACAGGGGGCGGTCAGCCCCAGCATTTT. It is translated as CASSLGPPTGGGQPQHF. Drawing the rest from reference TRBV5-6 and TRBJ1-5, the complete variable domain is DAGVTQSPTHLIKTRGQQVTLRCSPKSGHDTVSWYQQALGQGPQFIFQYYEEEERQRGNFPDRFSGHQFPNYSSELNVNALLLGDSALYLCASSLGPPTGGGQPQHFGDGTRLSIL.

As DNA, the CDR3 is TGTGCCAGCACCACAGGGGGACTAGCGGGGGAGCAGTTCTTC. Translated: CASTTGGLAGEQFF. The chain has TRBV28 and TRBJ2-1; 13 nucleotides agree with TRBD2. With 7 bases clipped from V and 10 bases from J, the junction kept 7 bases outside the gene matches. The CDR3 sequence is 14 residues long. Germline V gene data show CDR1 as MDHEN and CDR2 as SYDVKM.

The genes are TRBV9 and TRBJ2-6, with D perhaps matching TRBD2 (6 bases). The CDR3 is made up of 18 amino acids. Trimming took 4 bases from V and 0 from J, leaving 17 bases between them. Germline values: CDR1 SGDLS, CDR2 YYNGEE. CDR3 in DNA: TGTGCCAGCAGCATAAGGAGGGACCTAACCTCTGGGGCCAACGTCCTGACTTTC. As protein: CASSIRRDLTSGANVLTF.

This chain links TRBV7-6 with TRBJ2-1; perhaps TRBD1 as D (6 bases). V was cut by 1 base and J by 0 bases, with 10 bases left in between. The CDR3 contains 16 residues. Per germline, CDR1 SGHVS and CDR2 FNYEAQ. The CDR3 loop is CASSLGQVSSYNEQFF. The DNA of the CDR3 is TGTGCCAGCAGCTTAGGACAGGTTAGCTCCTACAATGAGCAGTTCTTC.

The chain links TRBV28 to TRBJ2-7; 14 nucleotides agree with TRBD2. Unmatched junction bases numbered 10, after V lost 6 bases and J lost 9 bases. From germline, CDR1 is MDHEN and CDR2 SYDVKM. The CDR3 has 15 residues. The CDR3 nucleotides read TGTGCCAGCAGATCACTGGGACTAGCGGGAGATGCGCAGTACTTC. Protein product: CASRSLGLAGDAQYF.

J is TRBJ1-1 and V is TRBV13; 9 positions match TRBD1. The CDR3 covers 15 residues. In germline, CDR1 is PRHDT, CDR2 FYEKMQ (reference sequence). With V trimmed by 5 bases and J by 11 bases, 15 bases remained unmatched. The CDR3 is CASSPTGTGPRGAFF. In DNA, the CDR3 is TGTGCCAGCAGCCCGACGGGGACAGGGCCCAGAGGGGCTTTCTTT.